Below are 15 T cell receptor beta chains sequenced from a single sample in a study of T cells expressing NK-cell markers. Each CDR3 protein gets one entry in TCRdb, which reprocessed the 5' RACE reads and gives no DNA. The repertoire table contains over 350,000 distinct CDR3 sequences. The sequencing input was blood T cells: a sorted CD56 or NKG2C T cell subset, CD4+ or CD8+ T cells, or bulk PBMC T cells (not recorded which). The receptors stem from a woman in her forties or fifties in good health.

J is TRBJ2-2 and V is TRBV5-5; the D gene TCRdb calls, TRBD2, cannot be checked with no DNA. Per germline, CDR1 SGHKS and CDR2 YYEKEE (reference sequence). The CDR3 has 19 residues. The chain's CDR3 is CASSLRPSGSFIGSGELFF.

The chain carries TRBV14 and TRBJ2-3; without DNA, the TCRdb call of TRBD2 cannot be checked. This CDR3 is built from 15 residues. CDR1 and CDR2 (germline): SGHDN, FVKESK. The CDR3 loop reads CASSQGTRRADTQYF.

CDR3 loop: CAISPIGRPGGNYGYTF. The gene calls are TRBV7-9 and TRBJ1-2; absent DNA, TCRdb's TRBD1 call cannot be checked. Germline V CDR1 and CDR2: SEHNR, FQNEAQ (reference sequence). The CDR3 sequence is 17 residues long.

V usage is TRBV12-3 or TRBV12-4 and J usage is TRBJ2-5; the TCRdb call, TRBD2, lacks DNA for checking. This CDR3 has 17 residues. The CDR3 reads CASSLGTSGRLIQTQYF.

The genes are TRBV9 and TRBJ1-2; TCRdb reports TRBD1, a call that lacks DNA to check it against. CDR1 SGDLS and CDR2 YYNGEE come from the germline V gene. The CDR3 loop spans 13 amino acids. The CDR3 reads CASSVSGDYGYTF.

The genes are TRBV12-3 or TRBV12-4 and TRBJ2-1. The CDR3 consists of 12 residues. The CDR3 protein is CASSFSVNEQFF.

This chain joins TRBV6-5 and TRBJ1-2; checking the TCRdb D call of TRBD1 is not possible without DNA. The CDR3 contains 13 residues. CDR1 and CDR2 (germline): MNHEY, SVGAGI. The CDR3 loop reads CASSPGQAGGYTF.

This chain joins TRBV27 and TRBJ2-7; TCRdb's D gene call, TRBD2, goes unchecked for lack of DNA. Germline lookup yields CDR1 MNHEY and CDR2 SMNVEV (reference sequence). The CDR3 totals 17 residues. CDR3 region: CASSATPTRQDLYEQYF.

The chain combines TRBV6-6 with TRBJ1-2; the D call from TCRdb, TRBD1, cannot be confirmed without DNA. Germline loops: CDR1 MNHNY, CDR2 SVGAGI (reference sequence). The CDR3 runs 14 residues. The CDR3 sequence: CASSRGGSNYGYTF.

This chain links TRBV12-3 or TRBV12-4 with TRBJ2-1; the D call of TRBD2 rests on TCRdb alone, since no DNA is present to check it. The CDR3 contains 12 residues. CDR3 in amino acids: CASSLGGLTQFF.

V gene TRBV5-1 combines with J gene TRBJ2-7; TCRdb's D gene call, TRBD1, goes unchecked for lack of DNA. Germline assignment: CDR1 SGHRS and CDR2 YFSETQ. There are 16 residues in the CDR3. The CDR3 region is CASSLVAGQGLYEQYF.

This chain uses TRBV20-1 with TRBJ2-4; TCRdb selects TRBD1, and the lack of DNA leaves this call unchecked. Germline CDR1 reads DFQATT; CDR2 reads SNEGSKA (reference sequence). The CDR3 is made up of 14 amino acids. This CDR3 is CSARSEPPKNIQYF.

This chain connects TRBV10-3 to TRBJ2-1; TCRdb calls TRBD2, which cannot be checked without DNA. CDR3 length equals 13 residues. Germline V gives CDR1 ENHRY, CDR2 SYGVKD. CDR3: CAISAGLRNEQFF.

The J gene is TRBJ2-4, the V gene TRBV3-1. CDR3 length: 15 residues. Germline V gives CDR1 LGHDT, CDR2 YNNKEL (reference sequence). The CDR3 protein is CASSQESGFKNIQYF. The whole variable domain, filled in from reference TRBV3-1 and TRBJ2-4, reads DTAVSQTPKYLVTQMGNDKSIKCEQNLGHDTMYWYKQDSKKFLKIMFSYNNKELIINETVPNRFSPKSPDKAHLNLHINSLELGDSAVYFCASSQESGFKNIQYFGAGTRLSVL.

The rearrangement links TRBV7-8 to TRBJ2-1; TCRdb returns TRBD1, unconfirmable since there is no DNA. The CDR3 spans 15 residues. Germline lookup yields CDR1 SGHVS and CDR2 FQNEAQ. The CDR3 loop reads CASSSRDRVFDEQFF.